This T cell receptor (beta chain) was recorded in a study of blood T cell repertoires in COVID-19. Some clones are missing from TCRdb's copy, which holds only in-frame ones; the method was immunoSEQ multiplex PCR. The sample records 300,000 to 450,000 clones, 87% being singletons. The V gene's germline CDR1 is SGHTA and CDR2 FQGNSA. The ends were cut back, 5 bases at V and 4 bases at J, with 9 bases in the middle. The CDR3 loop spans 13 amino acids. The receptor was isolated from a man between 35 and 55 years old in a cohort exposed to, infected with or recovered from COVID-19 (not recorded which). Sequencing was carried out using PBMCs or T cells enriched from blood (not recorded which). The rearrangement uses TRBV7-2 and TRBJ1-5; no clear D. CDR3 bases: TGTGCCAGCAGCGAAGACACAAATCAGCCCCAGCATTTT. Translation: CASSEDTNQPQHF. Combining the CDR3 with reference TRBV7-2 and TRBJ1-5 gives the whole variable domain GAGVSQSPSNKVTEKGKDVELRCDPISGHTALYWYRQSLGQGLEFLIYFQGNSAPDKSGLPSDRFSAERTGGSVSTLTIQRTQQEDSAVYLCASSEDTNQPQHFGDGTRLSIL.